Here is one T cell receptor beta chain with its context. TCRdb's copy holds only in-frame clones and misses some; the assay was immunoSEQ multiplex PCR. This table has about 59,000 clones, 75% to 90% appearing once. The source of the sample is a study of OX40 agonist ivuxolimab in advanced cancers. V lost 7 bases and J lost 2; bases outside the gene matches: 8. The CDR3 spans 15 residues. Germline V gene data show CDR1 as SQVTM and CDR2 as ANQGSEA. V usage is TRBV29-1 and J usage is TRBJ1-5; 10 nucleotides match TRBD1. The sample consisted of CD4+ or CD8+ T cells sorted from blood, taken in a trial of the OX40 agonist ivuxolimab. This clonotype originated in an adult with an advanced solid tumor such as melanoma, head and neck, liver or kidney cancer. Written as DNA, the CDR3 is TGCAGCGCCACCGCAGGGACAGGGGGCAATCAGCCCCAGCATTTT. This codes for CSATAGTGGNQPQHF.